Given below is one T cell receptor beta chain in context. Its antigen remains unknown. TCRdb keeps only in-frame clones here, not all; method: immunoSEQ multiplex PCR. The table records 50,000 to 75,000 clones, 87% of them present only once. These data come from a study of OX40 agonist ivuxolimab in advanced cancers. Study-wide points: Low normalized clonal expansion also occurred in some nonresponding patients. In the expanded peripheral T cells, antigen specificity was never determined. Researchers report that CD8+ T cells had, on average, more expanded clones than CD4+.

Autoimmune disease history or systemic immunosuppression was exclusionary. This CDR3 is built from 11 residues. The receptor was isolated from an adult with an advanced solid tumor such as melanoma, head and neck, liver or kidney cancer. The sequenced sample was CD4+ or CD8+ T cells sorted from blood, obtained in a trial of the OX40 agonist ivuxolimab. The genes are TRBV1 and TRBJ2-7; no DNA check was done on the table's D call, TRBD2. TRBV1 is shown as a pseudogene. CDR3 in DNA: TGCACCAGCAGCCAAGTGGAGGAGCAGTACTTC. Encoded protein: CTSSQVEEQYF.